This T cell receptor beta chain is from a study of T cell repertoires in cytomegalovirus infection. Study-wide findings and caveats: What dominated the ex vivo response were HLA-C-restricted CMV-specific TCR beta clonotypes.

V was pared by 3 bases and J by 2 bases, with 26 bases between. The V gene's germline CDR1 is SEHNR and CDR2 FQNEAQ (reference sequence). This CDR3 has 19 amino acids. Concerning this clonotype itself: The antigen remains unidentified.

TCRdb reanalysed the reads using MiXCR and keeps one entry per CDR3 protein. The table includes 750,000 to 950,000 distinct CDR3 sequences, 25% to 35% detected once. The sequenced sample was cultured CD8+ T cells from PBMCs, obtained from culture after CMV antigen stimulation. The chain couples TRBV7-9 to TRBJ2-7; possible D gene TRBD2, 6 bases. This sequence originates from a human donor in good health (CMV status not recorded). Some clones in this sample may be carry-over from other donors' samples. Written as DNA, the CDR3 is TGTGCCAGCAGCTTCGAGACAATTCATCCGGGACTCCCTACCTACGAGCAGTACTTC. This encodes CASSFETIHPGLPTYEQYF.